The rows below give T cell receptor beta chains drawn from one sample of a study of vaccination effects on CD4 cells after COVID-19. No antigen has been assigned to these receptors. Data came from immunoSEQ multiplex PCR; TCRdb stores just in-frame clones and leaves some out. The sample contains about 73,000 clones, around 74% of which appear only once. The sequences come from CD4+ T cells from PBMCs cultured with HCoV-NL63 spike peptides, collected before COVID-19 vaccination. Source of these receptors: a human donor who received a COVID-19 vaccine. Each CDR3 is given with its conserved first and last residue. Fields, in order: clone size, D gene, J gene, V gene, CDR3 protein, CDR3 DNA. The D gene is left open where the match is weak. Clone size is given for some rows only: seen once, a few or many times, or a class if the clone is expanded.

abundance: -; d_gene: TRBD1; j_gene: TRBJ1-2; v_gene: TRBV5-1; CDR3aa: CASSETGTLNYGYTF; CDR3nt: TGCGCCAGCAGCGAGACAGGGACTCTAAACTATGGCTACACCTTC
abundance: -; d_gene: -; j_gene: TRBJ1-1; v_gene: TRBV18; CDR3aa: CASSPFGNSFEAFF; CDR3nt: TGTGCCAGCTCACCTTTCGGCAACTCGTTTGAAGCTTTCTTT
abundance: -; d_gene: TRBD2; j_gene: TRBJ2-5; v_gene: TRBV27; CDR3aa: CASSRQAGGAGETQYF; CDR3nt: TGTGCCAGCAGTCGTCAAGCCGGGGGGGCCGGAGAGACCCAGTACTTC
abundance: -; d_gene: -; j_gene: TRBJ2-4; v_gene: TRBV7-3; CDR3aa: CASSLGGPPNIQYF; CDR3nt: TGTGCCAGCAGCTTAGGGGGGCCCCCAAACATTCAGTACTTC
abundance: -; d_gene: TRBD1; j_gene: TRBJ1-2; v_gene: TRBV12-3/TRBV12-4; CDR3aa: CASSPGTGRGYTF; CDR3nt: TGTGCCAGCAGTCCCGGGACAGGGAGAGGCTACACCTTC
abundance: -; d_gene: -; j_gene: TRBJ1-3; v_gene: TRBV9; CDR3aa: CASSVQGGHSGNTIYF; CDR3nt: TGTGCCAGCAGCGTACAGGGCGGCCACTCTGGAAACACCATATATTTT
abundance: -; d_gene: TRBD2; j_gene: TRBJ2-1; v_gene: TRBV6-4; CDR3aa: CASSATSHNEQFF; CDR3nt: TGTGCCAGCAGCGCGACTAGCCACAATGAGCAGTTCTTC
abundance: -; d_gene: -; j_gene: TRBJ1-5; v_gene: TRBV18; CDR3aa: CASSPNTNQPQHF; CDR3nt: TGTGCCAGCTCACCCAACACCAATCAGCCCCAGCATTTT
abundance: -; d_gene: -; j_gene: TRBJ1-4; v_gene: TRBV28; CDR3aa: CASRPTGAATNEKLFF; CDR3nt: TGTGCCAGCAGACCTACCGGGGCAGCAACTAATGAAAAACTGTTTTTT
abundance: -; d_gene: -; j_gene: TRBJ1-2; v_gene: TRBV15; CDR3aa: CATSRDQGDGYTF; CDR3nt: TGTGCCACCAGCAGAGATCAGGGAGATGGCTACACCTTC
abundance: -; d_gene: -; j_gene: TRBJ2-3; v_gene: TRBV5-1; CDR3aa: CASSPGLSPSTDTQYF; CDR3nt: TGCGCCAGCAGCCCCGGACTTTCCCCTAGCACAGATACGCAGTATTTT
abundance: -; d_gene: -; j_gene: TRBJ1-5; v_gene: TRBV2; CDR3aa: CASSAGSNQPQHF; CDR3nt: TGTGCCAGCAGTGCAGGTAGCAATCAGCCCCAGCATTTT
abundance: -; d_gene: TRBD2; j_gene: TRBJ2-3; v_gene: TRBV10-3; CDR3aa: CAIRAGTSGGPTDTQYF; CDR3nt: TGTGCCATCAGAGCCGGGACTAGCGGGGGGCCCACAGATACGCAGTATTTT
abundance: once; d_gene: TRBD1; j_gene: TRBJ2-1; v_gene: TRBV5-8; CDR3aa: CASSLRGGAYNEQFF; CDR3nt: TGTGCCAGCAGCTTGAGAGGGGGCGCCTACAATGAGCAGTTCTTC
abundance: -; d_gene: -; j_gene: TRBJ2-1; v_gene: TRBV29-1; CDR3aa: CSVDPGNEQFF; CDR3nt: TGCAGCGTTGATCCCGGCAATGAGCAGTTCTTC
abundance: -; d_gene: -; j_gene: TRBJ1-3; v_gene: TRBV9; CDR3aa: CASSALQDSGNTIYF; CDR3nt: TGTGCCAGCAGCGCTTTGCAGGACTCTGGAAACACCATATATTTT
abundance: -; d_gene: -; j_gene: TRBJ2-2; v_gene: TRBV5-1; CDR3aa: CASSLAVGPYTGELFF; CDR3nt: TGCGCCAGCAGCTTGGCCGTGGGCCCTTACACCGGGGAGCTGTTTTTT
abundance: -; d_gene: TRBD1; j_gene: TRBJ2-1; v_gene: TRBV5-4; CDR3aa: CASSTGQEGSEQFF; CDR3nt: TGTGCCAGCAGCACGGGACAGGAGGGAAGTGAGCAGTTCTTC
abundance: -; d_gene: -; j_gene: TRBJ1-1; v_gene: TRBV9; CDR3aa: CASSVGGVSGTEAFF; CDR3nt: TGTGCCAGCAGCGTAGGTGGGGTATCGGGCACTGAAGCTTTCTTT
abundance: -; d_gene: TRBD2; j_gene: TRBJ2-2; v_gene: TRBV2; CDR3aa: CASRLLSGGDTGELFF; CDR3nt: TGTGCCAGCAGGCTCCTGAGCGGGGGGGACACCGGGGAGCTGTTTTTT
abundance: few; d_gene: TRBD2; j_gene: TRBJ2-5; v_gene: TRBV6-5; CDR3aa: CASSREAGRETQYF; CDR3nt: TGTGCCAGCTCTCGAGAAGCGGGGCGAGAGACCCAGTACTTC
abundance: -; d_gene: TRBD1; j_gene: TRBJ1-1; v_gene: TRBV28; CDR3aa: CASSLTQGITEAFF; CDR3nt: TGTGCCAGCAGTCTCACACAGGGGATCACTGAAGCTTTCTTT
abundance: once; d_gene: -; j_gene: TRBJ1-1; v_gene: TRBV29-1; CDR3aa: CSVEDREAFF; CDR3nt: TGCAGCGTTGAAGATCGGGAAGCTTTCTTT
abundance: -; d_gene: -; j_gene: TRBJ1-2; v_gene: TRBV9; CDR3aa: CASSRDVDVYGYTF; CDR3nt: TGTGCCAGCAGCCGCGACGTGGACGTCTATGGCTACACCTTC
abundance: few; d_gene: TRBD1; j_gene: TRBJ1-2; v_gene: TRBV2; CDR3aa: CASSEAGQGFMRGYTF; CDR3nt: TGTGCCAGCAGTGAAGCGGGACAGGGGTTTATGAGGGGCTACACCTTC
abundance: -; d_gene: -; j_gene: TRBJ2-3; v_gene: TRBV11-2; CDR3aa: CASSLELGWGADTQYF; CDR3nt: TGTGCCAGCAGCTTAGAACTCGGCTGGGGGGCAGATACGCAGTATTTT
abundance: -; d_gene: TRBD1; j_gene: TRBJ2-1; v_gene: TRBV12-3/TRBV12-4; CDR3aa: CASSPTTGLKFF; CDR3nt: TGTGCCAGCAGTCCGACGACAGGGTTAAAGTTCTTC
abundance: few; d_gene: -; j_gene: TRBJ2-1; v_gene: TRBV5-1; CDR3aa: CASSLAPWSYNEQFF; CDR3nt: TGCGCCAGCAGCTTGGCCCCATGGAGCTACAATGAGCAGTTCTTC
abundance: -; d_gene: TRBD2; j_gene: TRBJ2-6; v_gene: TRBV4-2; CDR3aa: CASSQAGGVAGANVLTF; CDR3nt: TGTGCCAGCAGCCAAGCCGGGGGGGTCGCTGGGGCCAACGTCCTGACTTTC
abundance: -; d_gene: -; j_gene: TRBJ1-5; v_gene: TRBV6-5; CDR3aa: CASTPRAGSYQPQHF; CDR3nt: TGTGCCAGCACCCCAAGGGCAGGTAGTTATCAGCCCCAGCATTTT
abundance: -; d_gene: -; j_gene: TRBJ1-1; v_gene: TRBV7-8; CDR3aa: CASSPRQEHTEAFF; CDR3nt: TGTGCCAGCAGCCCTCGACAGGAACACACTGAAGCTTTCTTT
abundance: -; d_gene: -; j_gene: TRBJ1-2; v_gene: TRBV9; CDR3aa: CASTRSTPNYGYTF; CDR3nt: TGTGCCTCCACTCGATCAACTCCTAACTATGGCTACACCTTC